The next 25 T cell receptor beta chains were all read from a single sample in a study of blood T cell repertoires in COVID-19. Method: immunoSEQ multiplex PCR; TCRdb's copy keeps in-frame clones and lacks some. The table shows about 100,000 clones, with approximately 85% occurring only once. Sequencing was done on a sample of peripheral blood. The receptors derive from a man in his fifties or sixties with acute or convalescent COVID-19.

The chain has TRBV2 and TRBJ2-1, with 12 bases aligning to TRBD2. Trimming removed 6 bases from V and 2 bases from J; junction bases left unmatched: 5. In germline, CDR1 is SNHLY, CDR2 FYNNEI. This CDR3 contains 16 residues. For the CDR3, the DNA is TGTGCCAGCAGGCGACTAGCGGGGGTAACCTACAATGAGCAGTTCTTC. It codes for CASRRLAGVTYNEQFF.

V usage is TRBV11-3 and J usage is TRBJ2-5; maybe TRBD1 (7 bases). Germline loops: CDR1 SGHNT, CDR2 YENEEA. The germline V and J ends were trimmed by 5 bases and 3 bases, with 13 bases remaining between them. The CDR3 runs to 14 residues. The CDR3 nucleotides read TGTGCCAGCAGCCCAGGGGGGTCTGAAGAGACCCAGTACTTC. Its protein is CASSPGGSEETQYF.

The V gene is TRBV5-6, the J gene TRBJ1-3; a weak D match, TRBD1 (5 bases). The ends were cut back, 3 bases at V and 4 bases at J, with 11 bases in the middle. The CDR3 has 14 amino acids. Per germline, CDR1 SGHDT and CDR2 YYEEEE. The CDR3 DNA reads as TGTGCCAGCAGCTATGGGGGGTACGGAAACACCATATATTTT. Protein product: CASSYGGYGNTIYF.

J is TRBJ1-1 and V is TRBV4-3, with TRBD1 as a possible D gene (5 bases). Trimming pared 4 bases from V and 0 bases from J, leaving 18 bases between. Looked up from germline, CDR1 is LGHNA and CDR2 is YSLEER. The CDR3 extends over 17 amino acids. Here the CDR3 reads CASSLSDGGVVNTEAFF. DNA for the CDR3: TGCGCCAGCAGCCTAAGCGACGGGGGGGTGGTGAACACTGAAGCTTTCTTT.

The chain has TRBV18 and TRBJ2-2; 9 bases match TRBD1. V dropped 2 bases and J dropped 7; count of bases not matched to a gene: 2. In germline, CDR1 is KGHSH, CDR2 LQKENI. This CDR3 is 14 amino acids long. CDR3 sequence reads: CASSPGQGSGELFF. The CDR3 DNA follows: TGTGCCAGCTCACCAGGACAGGGGAGCGGGGAGCTGTTTTTT.

The chain couples TRBV29-1 to TRBJ2-7, with 9 bases lining up with TRBD2. Germline trimming cut 5 bases from V and 6 bases from J; bases unmatched to any gene: 11. The V gene's germline CDR1 is SQVTM and CDR2 ANQGSEA. CDR3 length equals 14 residues. The DNA of the CDR3 is TGCAGCGTTCTAGGTTTAGCGGGAGTCTCCGAGCAGTACTTC. This codes for CSVLGLAGVSEQYF.

This chain links TRBV5-1 with TRBJ1-6; D remains unclear. The CDR3 has 14 amino acids. Germline values: CDR1 SGHRS, CDR2 YFSETQ. Trimming shortened V by 2 bases and J by 5 bases, and 8 bases separated the two germline ends. The CDR3 nucleotides are TGCGCCAGCAGCTTTGCCGGAGATAATTCACCCCTCCACTTT. Translation gives CASSFAGDNSPLHF.

The genes are TRBV7-2 and TRBJ2-5; D perhaps matches TRBD2 (5 bases). The germline V and J ends were trimmed by 5 bases and 4 bases, with 14 bases remaining between them. CDR3 size: 14 residues. Per germline, CDR1 SGHTA and CDR2 FQGNSA. The CDR3 is CASSLPGVGETQYF. In nucleotides, the CDR3 is TGTGCCAGCAGCCTTCCCGGGGTGGGAGAGACCCAGTACTTC.

The chain combines TRBV20-1 with TRBJ2-5, with D uncertain. V lost 3 bases to trimming and J lost 3 bases, with 5 bases between them. The germline CDR1 and CDR2 sequences are DFQATT and SNEGSKA (reference sequence). This CDR3 region has 11 residues. CDR3 amino acids: CSASREETQYF. CDR3 bases: TGCAGTGCTAGTCGGGAAGAGACCCAGTACTTC.

This chain connects TRBV19 to TRBJ1-1, with D uncertain. V shed 11 bases and J shed 1 base, with 23 bases lying between them. The CDR3 length is 16 residues. The germline V gene has CDR1 LNHDA and CDR2 SQIVND (reference sequence). The CDR3 is CASNRDSGMWNTEAFF. CDR3 in DNA: TGTGCCTCTAATAGAGACTCCGGCATGTGGAACACTGAAGCTTTCTTT.

The chain is built from TRBV7-9 and TRBJ1-1, with unresolved D. With 4 bases removed from V and 1 base from J, the gap between germline ends came to 10 bases. The CDR3 spans 14 residues. Per germline, CDR1 SEHNR and CDR2 FQNEAQ (reference sequence). The CDR3 coding sequence is TGTGCCAGCAGCTGGGAGCGCAGGAACACTGAAGCTTTCTTT. This translates into CASSWERRNTEAFF. Full variable domain (rest looked up from reference TRBV7-9 and TRBJ1-1): DTGVSQNPRHKITKRGQNVTFRCDPISEHNRLYWYRQTLGQGPEFLTYFQNEAQLEKSRLLSDRFSAERPKGSFSTLEIQRTEQGDSAMYLCASSWERRNTEAFFGQGTRLTVV.

The V gene is TRBV2, the J gene TRBJ1-5; D uncertain. This CDR3 has 14 residues. Trimming left V 1 base short and J 2 bases short, with 6 bases between. Germline V gives CDR1 SNHLY, CDR2 FYNNEI. For the CDR3, the DNA is TGTGCCAGCAGTGAAGGGAGGCGCAATCAGCCCCAGCATTTT. This encodes CASSEGRRNQPQHF.

The V call is TRBV19, the J call TRBJ1-4, with a tentative D call TRBD1 (5 bases). V lost 5 bases to trimming and J lost 4 bases, with 17 bases between them. This CDR3 spans 16 amino acids. Germline V CDR1 and CDR2: LNHDA, SQIVND (reference sequence). DNA for the CDR3: TGTGCCAGTAGTCACCCGGTTGAAGGGGTTAATGAAAAACTGTTTTTT. Its translation is CASSHPVEGVNEKLFF.

The J gene is TRBJ2-1, the V gene TRBV5-1; 9 positions match TRBD1. V dropped 4 bases and J dropped 4; count of bases not matched to a gene: 6. This CDR3 has 15 residues. Germline V CDR1 and CDR2: SGHRS, YFSETQ. CDR3 loop: CASSARTGVYNEQFF. In nucleotides, the CDR3 is TGCGCCAGCAGCGCCCGGACAGGGGTATACAATGAGCAGTTCTTC.

V usage is TRBV20-1 and J usage is TRBJ1-4, with 11 bases fitting TRBD1. Unmatched junction bases numbered 11, after V lost 3 bases and J lost 5 bases. The germline V gene encodes CDR1 DFQATT and CDR2 SNEGSKA (reference sequence). The CDR3 runs 17 residues. The CDR3, as DNA: TGCAGTGCTAGTCATCGGGACAGGGGGGGTTTGAATGAAAAACTGTTTTTT. Translation: CSASHRDRGGLNEKLFF.

The rearrangement joins TRBV5-1 to TRBJ2-3; the D gene is possibly TRBD2 (6 bases). The CDR3 loop spans 14 amino acids. Germline CDR1 is SGHRS and CDR2 is YFSETQ. V was clipped by 5 bases and J by 4 bases, with 14 bases between them. CDR3: CASRPRGSADTQYF. The DNA for the CDR3 is TGCGCCAGCAGACCCCGGGGGAGTGCAGATACGCAGTATTTT. The full variable domain, with the rest looked up from reference TRBV5-1 and TRBJ2-3, is KAGVTQTPRYLIKTRGQQVTLSCSPISGHRSVSWYQQTPGQGLQFLFEYFSETQRNKGNFPGRFSGRQFSNSRSEMNVSTLELGDSALYLCASRPRGSADTQYFGPGTRLTVL.

CDR3 loop: CASSLGGQLNYGYTF. The CDR3 coding sequence is TGTGCCAGCAGCTTAGGGGGACAGCTTAACTATGGCTACACCTTC. The gene calls are TRBV7-2 and TRBJ1-2, with 7 positions matching TRBD1. Germline V gene data show CDR1 as SGHTA and CDR2 as FQGNSA. This CDR3 spans 15 amino acids. J gave up 1 base and V 1 base, and 3 bases lay outside the gene matches.

The chain carries TRBV3-1 (or the pseudogene TRBV3-2) and TRBJ2-2; TRBD2 matches 7 bases. CDR1 and CDR2 (germline): LGHDT, YNNKEL (reference sequence). V dropped 4 bases and J dropped 2; count of bases not matched to a gene: 4. The CDR3 runs 15 residues. DNA for the CDR3: TGTGCCAGCAGCCGGGGACTACTTAACACCGGGGAGCTGTTTTTT. It specifies CASSRGLLNTGELFF.

The genes are TRBV11-3 and TRBJ2-3; TRBD2 matches at 9 bases. CDR1 and CDR2 from the germline V gene are SGHNT and YENEEA. CDR3 length: 14 residues. After removal of 3 bases from V and 6 bases from J, the junction contained 4 bases not matched to a gene. The CDR3 here is CASSLTSGTDTQYF. The CDR3 coding sequence is TGTGCCAGCAGCTTGACTAGCGGAACGGATACGCAGTATTTT.

This clone was found a few times. This chain links TRBV7-9 with TRBJ1-6, with D possibly matching TRBD1 (6 bases). Trimming cost V 6 bases and J 9 bases, with 18 bases left between them. The V gene's germline CDR1 is SEHNR and CDR2 FQNEAQ (reference sequence). The CDR3 runs to 15 residues. CDR3 nucleotides: TGTGCCAGCAGTTCGGAAGGGGGGGGCGTTTCACCCCTCCACTTT. This translates into CASSSEGGGVSPLHF.

The chain carries TRBV3-1 (or the pseudogene TRBV3-2) and TRBJ2-3; 9 nucleotides line up with TRBD2. Looked up from germline, CDR1 is LGHDT and CDR2 is YNNKEL (reference sequence). This CDR3 has 14 amino acids. Trimming removed 3 bases from V and 9 bases from J; junction bases left unmatched: 7. The CDR3 spells CASSHAGGPGTQYF. The DNA for the CDR3 is TGTGCCAGCAGCCATGCGGGGGGGCCGGGGACGCAGTATTTT.

This chain joins TRBV11-3 and TRBJ1-6, with TRBD1 matching 12 bases. Germline CDR1 and CDR2: SGHNT and YENEEA. The CDR3 runs 15 residues. The trim removed 5 bases at V and 10 bases at J, leaving 6 bases unmatched. The CDR3 here is CASSEGGTGGSPLHF. CDR3 coding DNA: TGTGCCAGCAGCGAAGGGGGGACAGGGGGCTCACCCCTCCACTTT.

This clone has only one observation. J is TRBJ2-2 and V is TRBV11-2; maybe TRBD2 (5 bases). From germline, CDR1 is SGHAT and CDR2 FQNNGV. V lost 4 bases to trimming and J lost 4 bases, with 7 bases between them. This CDR3 spans 13 amino acids. CDR3 region: CASSSLVTGELFF. The CDR3 DNA is TGTGCCAGCAGCTCACTAGTCACCGGGGAGCTGTTTTTT.

This sequence joins TRBV1 and TRBJ2-1; TRBD1, the table's D call, was not compared with the DNA. TRBV1 is flagged as a pseudogene. The CDR3 totals 16 residues. CDR3 amino acids: CTSSQGTGRRVNEQFF. The CDR3 bases are TGCACCAGCAGCCAAGGGACAGGGAGGAGGGTCAATGAGCAGTTCTTC.

The chain employs TRBV5-1 and TRBJ2-7, with 9 bases fitting TRBD1. CDR3 length: 13 amino acids. V lost 0 bases and J lost 6; bases outside the gene matches: 1. CDR1 and CDR2 (germline): SGHRS, YFSETQ. The CDR3 DNA is TGCGCCAGCAGCTTGGACAGGGGGCGCGAGCAGTACTTC. This gives the protein CASSLDRGREQYF. Variable domain in full (rest from reference TRBV5-1 and TRBJ2-7): KAGVTQTPRYLIKTRGQQVTLSCSPISGHRSVSWYQQTPGQGLQFLFEYFSETQRNKGNFPGRFSGRQFSNSRSEMNVSTLELGDSALYLCASSLDRGREQYFGPGTRLTVT.